This T cell receptor (beta chain) stems from a study of blood T cell repertoires in COVID-19. The wider study: The United States, Italy and Spain supplied acute and convalescent COVID-19 samples.

How the authors handled the data: Reference gene primer amplification gave estimated nucleated cell counts. Using immunoSEQ multiplex PCR, the repertoire was profiled, and TCRdb retains in-frame clones only, with some absent. From that table come the V and J calls and clone size; the DNA was used to work out D and trimming. This table holds around 380,000 clones, more than 65% found once. Trimming stripped 0 bases from V and 4 bases from J, with 12 bases between. Germline lookup yields CDR1 SGHVS and CDR2 FQNEAQ. CDR3 length equals 15 residues. Sample: peripheral blood. The sequence was collected from a human donor with acute or convalescent COVID-19. The donor label of this sample is uncertain. The chain couples TRBV7-8 to TRBJ1-2, with no clear D. The CDR3 DNA reads TGTGCCAGCAGCTTAGCGGACTCCCCCTTCTATGGCTACACCTTC. Amino acids: CASSLADSPFYGYTF.